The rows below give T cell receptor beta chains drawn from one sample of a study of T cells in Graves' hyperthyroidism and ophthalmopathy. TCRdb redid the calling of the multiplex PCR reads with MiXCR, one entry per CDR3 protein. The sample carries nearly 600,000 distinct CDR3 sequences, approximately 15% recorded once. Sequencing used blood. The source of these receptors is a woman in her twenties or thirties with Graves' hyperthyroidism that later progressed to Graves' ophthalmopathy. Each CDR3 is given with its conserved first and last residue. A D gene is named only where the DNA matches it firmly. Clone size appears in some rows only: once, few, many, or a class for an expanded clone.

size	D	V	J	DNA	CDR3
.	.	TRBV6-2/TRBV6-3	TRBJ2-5	TGTGCCACCTCTGGGGGGGCCGAAAAGACCCAGTACTTC	CATSGGAEKTQYF
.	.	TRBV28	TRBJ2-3	TGTGCCAGCAGTTTATGGACAGAACTTAGCACAGATACGCAGTATTTT	CASSLWTELSTDTQYF
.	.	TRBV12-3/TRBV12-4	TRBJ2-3	TGTGCCAGCAGTTTTTCCCCGATTTCCACAGATACGCAGTATTTT	CASSFSPISTDTQYF
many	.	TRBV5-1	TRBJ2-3	TGCGCCAGCATAGGAGCTGGGCACACAGATACGCAGTATTTT	CASIGAGHTDTQYF
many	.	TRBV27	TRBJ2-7	TGTGCCAGCAGCGGACAGTATACCTCCTACGAGCAGTACTTC	CASSGQYTSYEQYF
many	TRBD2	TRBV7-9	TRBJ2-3	TGTGCCAGCAGCCGACTCGGGACTAGCGAAGATACGCAGTATTTT	CASSRLGTSEDTQYF
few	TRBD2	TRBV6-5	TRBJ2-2	TGTGCCAGCAGTTACCCTCCGGGACTAGCGCCTTGGGAGCTGTTTTTT	CASSYPPGLAPWELFF
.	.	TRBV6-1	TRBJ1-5	TGTGCCAGCAGTGAAGCGGGGGGGTGGGTCGATCAGCCCCAGCATTTT	CASSEAGGWVDQPQHF
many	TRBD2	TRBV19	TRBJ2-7	TGTGCCAGTAGTGCCCCTGGGCGGGAGCACGAGCAGTACTTC	CASSAPGREHEQYF
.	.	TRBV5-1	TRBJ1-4	TGCGCCAGCCGGGTCTTAGGCGATGAAAAACTGTTTTTT	CASRVLGDEKLFF
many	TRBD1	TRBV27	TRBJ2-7	TGTGCCAGCAGTTTCGGGACAGGTAACCTCTACGAGCAGTACTTC	CASSFGTGNLYEQYF
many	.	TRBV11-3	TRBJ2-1	TGTGCCAGCAGCACATTATCGAGGGATGAGCAGTTCTTC	CASSTLSRDEQFF
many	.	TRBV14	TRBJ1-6	TGTGCCAGCAGCCAAATGGAATATAATTCACCCCTCCACTTT	CASSQMEYNSPLHF
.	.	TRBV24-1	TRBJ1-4	TGTGCCACCAGTAACGGCAGGGAAGAAAAACTGTTTTTT	CATSNGREEKLFF
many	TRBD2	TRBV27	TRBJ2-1	TGTGCCATCTCCGGGACTAGCGGGACTAATGAGCAGTTCTTC	CAISGTSGTNEQFF
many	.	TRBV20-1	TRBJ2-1	TGCAGTGCTGGGGACTCCTACAATGAGCAGTTCTTC	CSAGDSYNEQFF
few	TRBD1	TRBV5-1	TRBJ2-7	TGCGCCAGCAGCAGGGCCGGGACAGAGTCCTACGAGCAGTACTTC	CASSRAGTESYEQYF
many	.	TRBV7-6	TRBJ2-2	TGTGCCAGCAGCCCTAGCATTAACACCGGGGAGCTGTTTTTT	CASSPSINTGELFF
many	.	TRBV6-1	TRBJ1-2	TGTGCCAGCCTAAGGGGTATTGGTGGCTACACCTTC	CASLRGIGGYTF
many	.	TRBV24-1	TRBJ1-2	TGTGCCACCAGTGGAGGCAGAAACTATGGCTACACCTTC	CATSGGRNYGYTF
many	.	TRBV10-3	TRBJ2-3	TGTGCCATCGGGCAGGACACAGATACGCAGTATTTT	CAIGQDTDTQYF
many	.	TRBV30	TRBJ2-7	TGTGCCTGGACCGGAGACAGGCCCGAGCAGTACTTC	CAWTGDRPEQYF
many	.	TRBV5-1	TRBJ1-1	TGCGCCAGCCGGAGTACAGTAAACACTGAAGCTTTCTTT	CASRSTVNTEAFF
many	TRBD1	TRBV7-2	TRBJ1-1	TGTGCCAGCAGCTCCGCAGGGGCAGGGGGAGCTTTCTTT	CASSSAGAGGAFF
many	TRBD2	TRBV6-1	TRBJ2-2	TGTGCCAGCAGGAGAGGCGGGGCGGGAGAGGGTTGGGAGCTGTTTTTT	CASRRGGAGEGWELFF
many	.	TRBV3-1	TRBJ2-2	TGTGCCAGCAGCCAAGGGAGGTTGACCGGGGAGCTGTTTTTT	CASSQGRLTGELFF